Listed below are T cell receptor beta chains from one sample, sequenced in a study of T cell clones after liver transplantation. Repertoires were generated with immunoSEQ multiplex PCR, while TCRdb's copy carries only in-frame clones and drops some. The top ten clones hold roughly 25% of a sample with roughly 20,000 clones, approximately 93% of them seen once. The specimen comprised CD8+ T cells from blood, sampled approximately 26 months after liver transplant. The receptors originated from a human patient who received a liver transplant. The graft donor may have contributed some T cells. The CDR3 runs from the conserved cysteine through the conserved F or W.

V | CDR3
TRBV7-8 | CASSSGLLYNEQFF
TRBV6-4 | CASSDSDNTGELFF
TRBV30 | CAWSGNRNEQYF
TRBV9 | CASSDTTESGYTF
TRBV4-3 | CASSQDGGSTDTQYF
TRBV5-1 | CASSYKREPNTGELFF
TRBV7-9 | CASVTAGGPMNTEAFF
TRBV25-1 | CASSDPLAGTYEQYF
TRBV29-1 | CSVDARGNTGELFF
TRBV2 | CASSASGYGYTF
TRBV28 | CASSGPRGANTEAFF
TRBV5-4 | CASSLAIGGPNEQYF
TRBV19 | CASSIEGTAYNEQFF
TRBV29-1 | CSVAGQGVVGLTGELFF
TRBV11-3 | CASSPPTGASYGYTF
TRBV7-2 | CASSLGDRGGDTQYF
TRBV27 | CASSLRTSGRDEQYF
TRBV2 | CASSAPGVDTGELFF
TRBV5-1 | CASSLSRERAYEQYF
TRBV27 | CASSLGQGTDTQYF
TRBV27 | CASSSTGWLEYGYTF
TRBV11-1 | CASSLLAGPTDTQYF
TRBV15 | CATTEDQNFYGYTF
TRBV9 | CASSVATAESDNEQFF
TRBV23-1 | CASSPGLAGLGNEQFF
TRBV28 | CASRPHRQENNQPQHF
TRBV28 | CASSSDRDRFTDTQYF
TRBV5-1 | CASSGDRYPTEAFF
TRBV6-4 | CASSDGTEGAKNIQYF
TRBV27 | CASRAGLTRYEQYF
TRBV29-1 | CSVEHAQGTSVSQETQYF
TRBV6-5 | CASSYQKTGVWQYF
TRBV12-5 | CASGLQVAGEQYF
TRBV6-6 | CASSRDRASGNTIYF
TRBV2 | CARPGWDRDTDTQYF
TRBV13 | CASSSRTSGSAPSTDTQYF
TRBV29-1 | CSVELGWGRGPNTEAFF
TRBV25-1 | CASSEGYAGGSYNEQFF
TRBV5-1 | CASSWTSAQGNEQFF
TRBV27 | CASSLWGNEQFF
TRBV5-6 | CASRPTGTAYEQYF
TRBV7-6 | CASSLEVNTEAFF
TRBV28 | CASSFASSYEQYF
TRBV10-2 | CATSDLLGTTEAFF
TRBV27 | CASSRNTVAKNIQYF
TRBV7-9 | CASSPGQGARGYTF
TRBV6-6 | CASKELAGLTDTQYF
TRBV2 | CASSEARWAVNTEAFF
TRBV6-6 | CASSYGERSEAFF
TRBV19 | CASSLNPGPSWVTDTQYF
TRBV5-6 | CASSLGTLPEQFF
TRBV7-9 | CASRGDRPTEQYF
TRBV7-8 | CASSQTSGGSYEQYF
TRBV25-1 | CANPRTGTRNEQFF
TRBV6-5 | CASSYGVELARTF